Shown below are 2 T cell receptor beta chains from a single sample sequenced in a study of T cells after yellow fever vaccination. TCRdb re-derived calls from the 5' RACE reads in MiXCR, one entry per CDR3 protein. The data show more than 45,000 distinct CDR3 sequences, around 6.1% seen once. The sample was PBMCs, either bulk or a sorted T-cell subset (CD4+, CD8+, memory, or dextramer-sorted; not recorded which), taken on the day of the yellow fever booster vaccination. The source of these receptors is a young man who received the YFV17D yellow fever vaccine.

V is TRBV12-3 or TRBV12-4 and J is TRBJ1-6; the match to TRBD1 covers 7 bases. The V gene end was trimmed by 5 bases and the J gene end by 4 bases; junction bases not matched to a gene: 5. The CDR3 covers 15 residues. The chain's CDR3 is CASSAPGQYNSPLHF. In DNA, the CDR3 is TGTGCCAGCAGTGCCCCGGGACAGTATAATTCACCCCTCCACTTT.

This clonotype occurred many times. This chain connects TRBV7-9 to TRBJ1-2; no definite D call. CDR1 is SEHNR, CDR2 FQNEAQ, per germline (reference sequence). Trimming left V 5 bases short and J 1 base short, with 11 bases between. There are 14 residues in the CDR3. CDR3 sequence: CASSPGRINYGYTF. The DNA for the CDR3 is TGTGCCAGCAGCCCCGGACGGATTAACTATGGCTACACCTTC.